The clone carrying this TCR beta chain was seen a few times. The data originate from a study of blood T cell repertoires in COVID-19. Study-wide background: COVID-19 samples from acute and convalescent phases originated in the United States, Italy and Spain. From T cells, B-cell-depleted T cells, or PBMCs came the material, which was cDNA or gDNA.

Per the original data handling: For nucleated cells, counts were estimated from reference gene primer amplification. Profiling relied on immunoSEQ multiplex PCR, and the TCRdb table lists in-frame clones only, not all of them. D and trimming were read from the DNA, whereas the V and J calls and clone size are those reported in that table. The sample contains about 22,000 clones, 75% to 85% of which appear only once. The sequence was obtained from a man aged 65 to 79 with acute or convalescent COVID-19. The sample consisted of peripheral blood.

DNA for the CDR3: TGTGCCAGCAGTTCACGACAGCGCTTTAGGAACGAGCAGTACTTC. It translates to CASSSRQRFRNEQYF. The V call is TRBV6-5, the J call TRBJ2-7, with TRBD1 as a possible D gene (5 bases). Trimming shortened V by 4 bases and J by 5 bases, and 18 bases separated the two germline ends. The V gene's germline CDR1 is MNHEY and CDR2 SVGAGI. The CDR3 covers 15 residues.